The 27 T cell receptor beta chains given below trace back to one sample, sequenced in a study of T cells in Graves' hyperthyroidism and ophthalmopathy. Template material for amplifying TCR beta CDR3 regions consisted of RNA transcripts. The primer set for the first-round RT-PCR of the TCR CDR3 was HTBI. Using its own MiXCR run on the multiplex PCR reads, TCRdb lists one record per CDR3 protein. The sample has 300,000 to 450,000 distinct CDR3 sequences, around a sixth seen once. The sequencing sample was made of blood. Every receptor here comes from a woman between 18 and 29 years old with Graves' hyperthyroidism that later progressed to Graves' ophthalmopathy.

This clonotype was detected ten times or more. The chain recombines TRBV7-8 with TRBJ2-2; TRBD2 aligns across 10 bases. V was clipped by 2 bases and J by 7 bases; unmatched bases: 7. CDR1 is SGHVS, CDR2 FQNEAQ, per germline. This CDR3 is 16 amino acids long. CDR3 region: CASSLYLAGVFGELFF. In DNA, the CDR3 is TGTGCCAGCAGCTTATATCTAGCGGGAGTGTTCGGGGAGCTGTTTTTT.

This clonotype has just a few counts. The chain links TRBV28 to TRBJ2-1, with D uncertain. Germline CDR1 is MDHEN and CDR2 is SYDVKM. V lost 7 bases and J lost 10, with 17 bases in between. This CDR3 is built from 13 residues. CDR3 sequence: CASNNYRNGEQFF. For the CDR3, the DNA is TGTGCCAGCAACAATTATAGGAATGGCGAGCAGTTCTTC.

The rearrangement links TRBV27 to TRBJ2-1; 12 bases are shared with TRBD2. Trimming at V came to 6 bases and at J to 4 bases, leaving 1 base not matched to a gene. The CDR3 totals 14 residues. Per germline, CDR1 MNHEY and CDR2 SMNVEV (reference sequence). CDR3 sequence (DNA): TGTGCCAGCAGGACTAGCGGGAGTTACAATGAGCAGTTCTTC. This sequence encodes CASRTSGSYNEQFF.

V gene TRBV4-1 combines with J gene TRBJ2-5, with TRBD2 as a possible D gene (6 bases). This CDR3 is 15 amino acids long. Germline assignment: CDR1 MGHRA and CDR2 YSYEKL. V lost 1 base and J 5 bases, leaving 14 bases between the germline ends. The CDR3 coding sequence is TGCGCCAGCAGCCAAGGTCACGGGAGAGGGGAGACCCAGTACTTC. This gives the protein CASSQGHGRGETQYF.

This clonotype was counted only a few times. The chain is built from TRBV9 and TRBJ1-1; possible D gene TRBD1, 5 bases. Trimming cost V 4 bases and J 0 bases, with 13 bases left between them. The CDR3 runs to 15 residues. Germline V gene data show CDR1 as SGDLS and CDR2 as YYNGEE. The CDR3 DNA is TGTGCCAGCAGCCCTCGGGAGGGACTGAACACTGAAGCTTTCTTT. This codes for CASSPREGLNTEAFF.

This clonotype was found a few times. The V and J genes are TRBV10-3 and TRBJ1-1, with D unresolved. This CDR3 region has 14 residues. The germline V and J ends were trimmed by 3 bases and 1 base, with 9 bases remaining between them. CDR1 is ENHRY, CDR2 SYGVKD, per germline. The CDR3 protein is CAISDEISNTEAFF. The CDR3 DNA is TGTGCCATCAGTGATGAGATATCGAACACTGAAGCTTTCTTT.

The chain combines TRBV2 with TRBJ2-3; 8 nucleotides match TRBD2. V lost 11 bases, J lost 3 bases, and 10 bases stayed unmatched. CDR1 and CDR2 from the germline V gene are SNHLY and FYNNEI. CDR3 size: 14 residues. CDR3 in amino acids: CAEASGGLTDTQYF. DNA for the CDR3: TGTGCCGAGGCGTCGGGGGGGCTAACAGATACGCAGTATTTT.

The V call is TRBV20-1, the J call TRBJ2-5; maybe TRBD2 (6 bases). The V and J ends lost 5 bases and 1 base respectively, with 17 bases between them. This CDR3 is 15 amino acids long. Looked up from germline, CDR1 is DFQATT and CDR2 is SNEGSKA (reference sequence). The CDR3 loop reads CSAFSGVEVQETQYF. DNA for the CDR3: TGCAGTGCTTTCTCGGGGGTTGAGGTCCAAGAGACCCAGTACTTC.

At least ten counts were recorded for this clonotype. The chain is built from TRBV7-2 and TRBJ1-1, with 8 bases matching TRBD1. The germline V gene has CDR1 SGHTA and CDR2 FQGNSA. The CDR3 loop spans 15 amino acids. V lost 1 base, J lost 4 bases, and 5 bases stayed unmatched. The CDR3 nucleotides read TGTGCCAGCAGCTTAGAGGGACAGGTTGGCACTGAAGCTTTCTTT. Translation gives CASSLEGQVGTEAFF.

The chain joins TRBV7-9 to TRBJ1-6, with 7 bases lining up with TRBD1. Per the germline V gene, CDR1 is SEHNR and CDR2 is FQNEAQ (reference sequence). The CDR3 totals 16 residues. V trimming: 5 bases; J trimming: 0 bases; junction bases outside the gene matches: 4. CDR3 loop: CASSTDRSSYNSPLHF. In DNA, the CDR3 is TGTGCCAGCAGCACGGACAGGAGCTCCTATAATTCACCCCTCCACTTT.

The genes are TRBV7-9 and TRBJ2-3; TRBD2 matches 14 bases. V trimming: 1 base; J trimming: 6 bases; junction bases outside the gene matches: 9. This CDR3 contains 18 residues. Germline lookup yields CDR1 SEHNR and CDR2 FQNEAQ (reference sequence). The CDR3 region has the DNA TGTGCCAGCAGCTTAGGGACTAGCGGGAGGAACTATGTGGATACGCAGTATTTT. Encoded protein: CASSLGTSGRNYVDTQYF.

The sample holds a few counts of this clonotype. V is TRBV20-1 and J is TRBJ1-4; D not resolved. The CDR3 contains 13 residues. CDR1 is DFQATT and CDR2 is SNEGSKA in the germline V gene (reference sequence). V was cut by 2 bases and J by 8 bases, with 12 bases left in between. CDR3 DNA: TGCAGTGCTAGACACGGGGTCGGGGAAAAACTGTTTTTT. It translates to CSARHGVGEKLFF.

This clonotype was seen a few times. It may be a read error: a sequence one base away is much more abundant. The V call is TRBV27, the J call TRBJ2-3; D unresolved. Germline V lookup: CDR1 MNHEY, CDR2 SMNVEV (reference sequence). The CDR3 extends over 16 amino acids. The DNA of the CDR3 is TGTGCCGGCAGTTTATCCACCTCCGTCCCCACAGATACGCAGTATTTT. Protein: CAGSLSTSVPTDTQYF.

There are many counts of this clonotype. The chain couples TRBV12-3 or TRBV12-4 to TRBJ2-7, with D perhaps matching TRBD2 (6 bases). The V gene lost 5 bases and the J gene lost 2 bases, with 19 bases spanning the gap. The CDR3 has 16 residues. CDR3 DNA: TGTGCCAGCAGTCCCGGGACTTCTTTCACCCCCTACGAGCAGTACTTC. This sequence encodes CASSPGTSFTPYEQYF.

The gene calls are TRBV7-2 and TRBJ2-1; 8 nucleotides align to TRBD1. J gave up 7 bases and V 3 bases, and 8 bases lay outside the gene matches. This CDR3 comprises 15 residues. CDR1 SGHTA and CDR2 FQGNSA come from the germline V gene. CDR3 sequence: CASSLERTGLNEQFF. For the CDR3, the DNA is TGTGCCAGCAGCTTGGAGCGGACAGGGCTGAATGAGCAGTTCTTC.

The sample holds a few counts of this clonotype. The chain is built from TRBV20-1 and TRBJ1-1; D gene uncertain. Trimming pared 1 base from V and 0 bases from J, leaving 9 bases between. Germline CDR1 DFQATT, CDR2 SNEGSKA (reference sequence). The CDR3 runs 14 residues. This CDR3 is CSARVVGLNTEAFF. Written as DNA, the CDR3 is TGCAGTGCTAGAGTGGTGGGGTTGAACACTGAAGCTTTCTTT.

A few counts support this clonotype. The rearrangement joins TRBV5-1 to TRBJ2-3; D gene uncertain. Germline CDR1 reads SGHRS; CDR2 reads YFSETQ. This CDR3 is 16 amino acids long. V was trimmed by 0 bases and J by 6 bases, leaving 17 bases between them. The CDR3 DNA reads TGCGCCAGCAGCTTGGCCAGCAACGTCCGCCGGGATACGCAGTATTTT. Translating it yields CASSLASNVRRDTQYF.

This clonotype was observed many times. The chain has TRBV7-9 and TRBJ2-7; D is undetermined. Trimming took off 0 bases at V and 5 bases at J, with 5 bases between the two ends. CDR3 length: 12 amino acids. Germline CDR1 is SEHNR and CDR2 is FQNEAQ (reference sequence). CDR3 sequence reads: CASSLAVHEQYF. The CDR3 DNA reads as TGTGCCAGCAGCTTAGCGGTGCACGAGCAGTACTTC.

This clonotype has at least ten counts. The V call is TRBV7-8, the J call TRBJ1-5; the D is unclear. Germline V gene data show CDR1 as SGHVS and CDR2 as FQNEAQ. The V and J ends lost 1 base and 0 bases respectively, with 10 bases between them. This CDR3 has 16 residues. This CDR3 is CASSLVAAYSNQPQHF. The DNA for the CDR3 is TGTGCCAGCAGCTTAGTTGCAGCATATAGCAATCAGCCCCAGCATTTT.

This clonotype was seen more than once but under ten times. The chain couples TRBV9 to TRBJ1-4, with TRBD1 matching 11 bases. Germline V CDR1 and CDR2: SGDLS, YYNGEE. The CDR3 spans 16 residues. The V segment lost 3 bases and the J segment 7 bases; nucleotides outside the gene matches: 8. CDR3 bases: TGTGCCAGCAGCGAAAGAGGACAGGGGGCTGTTGAAAAACTGTTTTTT. Amino acids: CASSERGQGAVEKLFF.

As for this clonotype: Compared with germline, one end of the junction differs, possibly owing to a read error. The J gene is TRBJ1-1, the V gene TRBV3-1; 7 nucleotides agree with TRBD1. The CDR3 spans 13 residues. Per the germline V gene, CDR1 is LGHDT and CDR2 is YNNKEL (reference sequence). CDR3 bases: TGCGCCAGCAGCCAAGCAGGGGGCACTGAAGCTTTCTTT. As protein: CASSQAGGTEAFF.

This clonotype has ten or more counts. The rearrangement links TRBV7-9 to TRBJ2-3; no definite D call. From germline, CDR1 is SEHNR and CDR2 FQNEAQ (reference sequence). Trimming cost V 5 bases and J 3 bases, with 9 bases left between them. The CDR3 loop spans 13 amino acids. The CDR3, as DNA: TGTGCCAGCAGCCTACCCGTAACAGATACGCAGTATTTT. Encoded protein: CASSLPVTDTQYF.

The chain has TRBV19 and TRBJ1-5, with 8 bases fitting TRBD1. The germline CDR1 and CDR2 sequences are LNHDA and SQIVND (reference sequence). CDR3 length equals 14 residues. V shed 5 bases and J 5 bases; nucleotides not matched to a gene: 5. This chain's CDR3 is CASSPDRGYQPQHF. CDR3 sequence (DNA): TGTGCCAGTAGTCCCGACAGGGGTTATCAGCCCCAGCATTTT.

This clonotype was counted ten times or more. J is TRBJ1-1 and V is TRBV3-1; the D is unclear. Deletions cut 1 base from V and 8 bases from J, with 8 bases between. The V gene's germline CDR1 is LGHDT and CDR2 YNNKEL (reference sequence). This CDR3 has 12 amino acids. CDR3 sequence (DNA): TGTGCCAGCAGCCAAGCGGAGGGAGAAGCTTTCTTT. Its translation is CASSQAEGEAFF.

Comment on this clonotype: Possible read error: a much larger clone is one base away. The chain joins TRBV12-3 or TRBV12-4 to TRBJ1-2; D is unclear. V was clipped by 7 bases and J by 4 bases, with 13 bases between them. This CDR3 contains 13 residues. This CDR3 is CASTTQTTYGYTF. The CDR3 DNA is TGTGCCAGCACCACTCAGACAACCTATGGCTACACCTTC.

This clonotype was counted many times. This chain links TRBV5-1 with TRBJ2-7; the D gene is possibly TRBD2 (6 bases). The CDR3 has 15 residues. The ends were cut back, 5 bases at V and 0 bases at J, with 15 bases in the middle. CDR1 and CDR2 from the germline V gene are SGHRS and YFSETQ. CDR3 in amino acids: CASRGPTSLSYEQYF. CDR3 sequence (DNA): TGCGCCAGCAGGGGACCGACTAGTCTCTCCTACGAGCAGTACTTC.

The chain carries TRBV7-9 and TRBJ2-5; TRBD1 might be the D (6 bases). Germline V CDR1 and CDR2: SEHNR, FQNEAQ (reference sequence). The V end was cut by 3 bases, the J end by 1 base, with 9 bases between. CDR3 length: 14 residues. CDR3: CASSFLQGQETQYF. The DNA for the CDR3 is TGTGCCAGCAGCTTCCTACAGGGCCAAGAGACCCAGTACTTC. Full variable domain (remainder filled in from reference TRBV7-9 and TRBJ2-5): DTGVSQNPRHKITKRGQNVTFRCDPISEHNRLYWYRQTLGQGPEFLTYFQNEAQLEKSRLLSDRFSAERPKGSFSTLEIQRTEQGDSAMYLCASSFLQGQETQYFGPGTRLLVL.